A single sample gave rise to the 10 T cell receptor beta chains below, sequenced in a study of cytomegalovirus exposure and HLA in healthy donors. With 60 Vbeta and 13 Jbeta primers, the PCR was carried out. The data were produced by immunoSEQ multiplex PCR, yet TCRdb's version contains in-frame clones alone and is incomplete. The table has around 140,000 clones, approximately 10% seen once. The sequenced sample was PBMCs. The receptors come from a woman between 35 and 50 years old in good health and CMV-seropositive.

This chain connects TRBV19 to TRBJ1-6; perhaps TRBD1 as D (5 bases). The CDR3 loop spans 14 amino acids. CDR1 is LNHDA, CDR2 SQIVND, per germline (reference sequence). V was cut by 3 bases and J by 7 bases, with 10 bases left in between. The CDR3 spells CASSMQGGNSPLHF. The CDR3 region has the DNA TGTGCCAGTAGTATGCAGGGAGGCAATTCACCCCTCCACTTT.

This clone was observed a few times. This chain connects TRBV9 to TRBJ1-6; D gene ambiguous. The CDR3 runs 13 residues. From germline, CDR1 is SGDLS and CDR2 YYNGEE. Trimming pared 0 bases from V and 9 bases from J, leaving 7 bases between. CDR3 protein: CASSVEQRSPLHF. The CDR3 bases are TGTGCCAGCAGCGTAGAGCAGCGTTCACCCCTCCACTTT.

V gene TRBV25-1 combines with J gene TRBJ1-2; no firm D call. Germline V gives CDR1 MGHDK, CDR2 SYGVNS. V shed 3 bases and J shed 8 bases, with 7 bases lying between them. The CDR3 runs to 11 residues. The CDR3: CASSEAGGYTF. The CDR3 DNA reads as TGTGCCAGCAGTGAGGCGGGCGGCTACACCTTC.

This chain joins TRBV12-5 and TRBJ1-1; 7 bases align to TRBD1. Germline V gene sequence: CDR1 LGHNT, CDR2 FRNRAP. CDR3 length equals 18 residues. With V trimmed by 3 bases and J by 3 bases, 16 bases remained unmatched. In nucleotides, the CDR3 is TGTGCTAGTGGTTTATTGCCTCGGGACAGTCCGGATGACACTGAAGCTTTCTTT. Translating gives CASGLLPRDSPDDTEAFF. Filled out from reference TRBV12-5 and TRBJ1-1, the complete variable domain reads DARVTQTPRHKVTEMGQEVTMRCQPILGHNTVFWYRQTMMQGLELLAYFRNRAPLDDSGMPKDRFSAEMPDATLATLKIQPSEPRDSAVYFCASGLLPRDSPDDTEAFFGQGTRLTVV.

As DNA, the CDR3 is TGCGCCAGCAGCGGTTCTAGCGGGGGGGTCACAGATACGCAGTATTTT. Its protein product is CASSGSSGGVTDTQYF. J is TRBJ2-3 and V is TRBV5-1; 12 bases map to TRBD2. The V gene's germline CDR1 is SGHRS and CDR2 YFSETQ. CDR3 size: 16 residues. Trimming took 4 bases from V and 2 from J; bases not matched to a gene: 5.

CDR3 DNA sequence: TGTGCCAGCAGCGTATGGGCGGGGGCTTCGAACACCGGGGAGCTGTTTTTT. Translating it yields CASSVWAGASNTGELFF. The chain recombines TRBV9 with TRBJ2-2; D possibly corresponds to TRBD2 (7 bases). Germline assignment: CDR1 SGDLS and CDR2 YYNGEE. This CDR3 is 17 amino acids long. V dropped 1 base and J dropped 0 bases, with 13 bases sitting between them.

The chain links TRBV19 to TRBJ1-2; D uncertain. Germline CDR1 reads LNHDA; CDR2 reads SQIVND (reference sequence). Between the trimmed V and J ends, which lost 3 bases and 5 bases, there was a span of 16 bases. The CDR3 runs to 15 residues. In DNA, the CDR3 is TGTGCCAGTAGTATTACTCAGAGGGTAGGATATGGCTACACCTTC. It translates to CASSITQRVGYGYTF.

Of note for this clone: The same CDR3 is also encoded by other DNA sequences in this sample. This CDR3 is CSVEEGGTPRRYF. CDR3 in DNA: TGCAGCGTTGAAGAGGGCGGGACCCCAAGGCGTTACTTC. This sequence joins TRBV29-1 and TRBJ2-7; maybe TRBD2 (6 bases). Trimming took 0 bases from V and 13 from J, leaving 19 bases between them. The CDR3 runs 13 residues. CDR1 is SQVTM, CDR2 ANQGSEA, per germline.

This chain uses TRBV6-5 with TRBJ1-5; tentative D call: TRBD1 (5 bases). Germline assignment: CDR1 MNHEY and CDR2 SVGAGI. The germline V and J ends were trimmed by 5 bases and 1 base, with 12 bases remaining between them. The CDR3 is 15 amino acids. As DNA, the CDR3 is TGTGCCAGCAGTCGTTCGGGGGTGAGCAATCAGCCCCAGCATTTT. This translates into CASSRSGVSNQPQHF.

The chain couples TRBV7-2 to TRBJ2-3; no clear D. CDR1 SGHTA and CDR2 FQGNSA come from the germline V gene. There are 14 residues in the CDR3. V was shortened by 5 bases and J by 2 bases, with 11 bases between the two germline ends. This CDR3 reads CASSLSPLTDTQYF. CDR3 nucleotide sequence: TGTGCCAGCAGCCTTTCCCCACTCACAGATACGCAGTATTTT.